This passage covers 23 T cell receptor beta chains from one sample sequenced in a study of blood T cell repertoires in COVID-19. Assay: immunoSEQ multiplex PCR; the TCRdb copy retains only in-frame clones and omits some. Among about 26,000 clones, 88% were seen once, and the ten largest hold 16%. The specimen sequenced was peripheral blood. The receptors were gathered from a man in his 70s with acute or convalescent COVID-19.

The V call is TRBV6-5, the J call TRBJ2-3; D is ambiguous. The CDR3 consists of 16 residues. V shed 0 bases and J shed 2 bases, with 12 bases lying between them. Germline V gene sequence: CDR1 MNHEY, CDR2 SVGAGI. The CDR3: CASSYSAGDLTDTQYF. For the CDR3, the DNA is TGTGCCAGCAGTTACTCAGCTGGAGACCTCACAGATACGCAGTATTTT.

The chain couples TRBV28 to TRBJ2-3; TRBD1 matches 8 bases. CDR1 and CDR2 from the germline V gene are MDHEN and SYDVKM. J gave up 2 bases and V 7 bases, and 5 bases lay outside the gene matches. The CDR3 has 14 amino acids. The CDR3 reads CASTRGQDTDTQYF. As DNA, the CDR3 is TGTGCCAGCACAAGGGGACAGGACACAGATACGCAGTATTTT. The whole variable domain, remainder taken from reference TRBV28 and TRBJ2-3, is DVKVTQSSRYLVKRTGEKVFLECVQDMDHENMFWYRQDPGLGLRLIYFSYDVKMKEKGDIPEGYSVSREKKERFSLILESASTNQTSMYLCASTRGQDTDTQYFGPGTRLTVL.

This clone came up a few times. J is TRBJ2-3 and V is TRBV13, with D tentatively TRBD2 (6 bases). From germline, CDR1 is PRHDT and CDR2 FYEKMQ (reference sequence). This CDR3 spans 14 amino acids. V was shortened by 5 bases and J by 7 bases, with 16 bases between the two germline ends. The CDR3 region has the DNA TGTGCCAGCAGCCTTGGGACTCGAGGAAATACGCAGTATTTT. This sequence encodes CASSLGTRGNTQYF.

This clone was found once. This sequence joins TRBV15 and TRBJ2-6, with D maybe TRBD1 (6 bases). Germline-derived CDR1 and CDR2 are LNHNV and YYDKDF (reference sequence). V lost 8 bases to trimming and J lost 0 bases, with 11 bases between them. The CDR3 runs 15 residues. The CDR3 nucleotides are TGTGCCACCTCGGTAGGGGGCTCTGGGGCCAACGTCCTGACTTTC. It translates to CATSVGGSGANVLTF.

The chain uses TRBV6-5 and TRBJ2-2; weak D call: TRBD1 (6 bases). In germline, CDR1 is MNHEY, CDR2 SVGAGI. The CDR3 consists of 12 residues. V shed 9 bases and J shed 7 bases, with 12 bases lying between them. The CDR3 sequence: CASYRVNGELFF. The CDR3 DNA sequence: TGTGCCAGTTACAGGGTAAACGGGGAGCTGTTTTTT.

The rearrangement links TRBV29-1 to TRBJ1-2; perhaps TRBD1 as D (6 bases). The germline V gene has CDR1 SQVTM and CDR2 ANQGSEA. The CDR3 runs to 13 residues. Trimming pared 6 bases from V and 8 bases from J, leaving 19 bases between. In nucleotides, the CDR3 is TGCAGCGTCGGACAGTTAGGGTCCGGCGGCTACACCTTC. This sequence encodes CSVGQLGSGGYTF.

This clone is deemed medium-sized. V gene TRBV27 combines with J gene TRBJ1-4, with D possibly matching TRBD1 (5 bases). The CDR3 covers 14 residues. CDR1 is MNHEY and CDR2 is SMNVEV in the germline V gene (reference sequence). The V gene lost 6 bases and the J gene lost 2 bases, with 10 bases spanning the gap. CDR3 sequence (DNA): TGTGCCAGCAGCCCCAGGGCCACTAATGAAAAACTGTTTTTT. Translating it yields CASSPRATNEKLFF.

The V and J genes are TRBV5-6 and TRBJ1-4; D is possibly TRBD1 (5 bases). With 2 bases removed from V and 8 bases from J, the gap between germline ends came to 13 bases. This CDR3 contains 14 residues. Germline V gives CDR1 SGHDT, CDR2 YYEEEE. The CDR3 DNA reads as TGTGCCAGCAGCTTAAAAGGGGCCGGGGAAAAACTGTTTTTT. Residues: CASSLKGAGEKLFF.

This chain uses TRBV19 with TRBJ1-4, with 7 bases fitting TRBD1. CDR3 length equals 15 residues. The ends lost 7 bases at V and 1 base at J; junction bases unmatched: 6. Germline CDR1 reads LNHDA; CDR2 reads SQIVND (reference sequence). CDR3 loop: CASMKGAGTNEKLFF. The CDR3 DNA is TGTGCCAGTATGAAGGGGGCGGGAACTAATGAAAAACTGTTTTTT.

The CDR3 reads CASSTVAGEGNIQYF. The CDR3 DNA reads TGTGCCAGCAGTACGGTAGCGGGAGAGGGAAACATTCAGTACTTC. The V gene is TRBV7-2, the J gene TRBJ2-4, with 9 bases aligning to TRBD2. The CDR3 consists of 15 residues. Germline assignment: CDR1 SGHTA and CDR2 FQGNSA. Trimming cost V 6 bases and J 6 bases; bases outside gene matches: 9.

The chain uses TRBV15 and TRBJ1-3; a possible D gene is TRBD1 (5 bases). CDR1 LNHNV and CDR2 YYDKDF come from the germline V gene (reference sequence). V lost 3 bases and J 0 bases, leaving 12 bases between the germline ends. CDR3 length equals 16 residues. This CDR3 is CATSSQTGHSGNTIYF. The CDR3 bases are TGTGCCACCAGCAGCCAAACAGGACACTCTGGAAACACCATATATTTT. Full variable domain (outside the CDR3, taken from reference TRBV15 and TRBJ1-3): DAMVIQNPRYQVTQFGKPVTLSCSQTLNHNVMYWYQQKSSQAPKLLFHYYDKDFNNEADTPDNFQSRRPNTSFCFLDIRSPGLGDTAMYLCATSSQTGHSGNTIYFGEGSWLTVV.

This clone was counted once. The rearrangement links TRBV7-2 to TRBJ2-5; 7 bases fit TRBD1. Trimming cost V 5 bases and J 5 bases; bases outside gene matches: 8. The CDR3 has 14 residues. Germline CDR1 reads SGHTA; CDR2 reads FQGNSA. The CDR3 nucleotides are TGTGCCAGCAGCCCAGGACAGGACCGGGAGACCCAGTACTTC. Translated: CASSPGQDRETQYF.

This clone was detected only once. Just one base apart from a much larger clone, this may be a read error. The CDR3 bases are TGTGCCAGCAGTCTACAGGGGGTCCAATGTGGCTACACCTTC. It codes for CASSLQGVQCGYTF. The chain uses TRBV28 and TRBJ1-2; 8 nucleotides agree with TRBD1. The germline CDR1 and CDR2 sequences are MDHEN and SYDVKM. This CDR3 region has 14 residues. The junction had 9 bases not matched to a gene; V was cut back by 5 bases and J by 7 bases.

The rearrangement joins TRBV4-3 to TRBJ1-4; D might be TRBD1 (5 bases). Germline V lookup: CDR1 LGHNA, CDR2 YSLEER. The CDR3 sequence is 14 residues long. Trimming stripped 4 bases from V and 5 bases from J, with 11 bases between. The CDR3, as DNA: TGCGCCAGCAGCCCACAGGCCCCCAATGAAAAACTGTTTTTT. Residues: CASSPQAPNEKLFF.

The chain is built from TRBV27 and TRBJ1-1; TRBD1 matches at 7 bases. V lost 6 bases and J lost 4; bases outside the gene matches: 5. This CDR3 comprises 13 residues. The germline V gene encodes CDR1 MNHEY and CDR2 SMNVEV (reference sequence). CDR3 region: CASSYRGGTEAFF. In DNA, the CDR3 is TGTGCCAGCAGCTACAGGGGAGGCACTGAAGCTTTCTTT.

The chain is built from TRBV12-5 and TRBJ2-2; 10 bases line up with TRBD1. V lost 6 bases to trimming and J lost 6 bases; unmatched junction nucleotides: 7. CDR1 and CDR2 (germline): LGHNT, FRNRAP. CDR3 size: 15 residues. The CDR3 reads CASGTGTGAPGELFF. The CDR3 DNA follows: TGTGCTAGTGGCACCGGGACAGGGGCGCCCGGGGAGCTGTTTTTT.

The chain is built from TRBV4-3 and TRBJ2-1; D possibly corresponds to TRBD2 (6 bases). Looked up from germline, CDR1 is LGHNA and CDR2 is YSLEER. This CDR3 has 16 residues. The ends were cut back, 0 bases at V and 4 bases at J, with 13 bases in the middle. The chain's CDR3 is CASSQDSAGLYNEQFF. The CDR3 DNA follows: TGCGCCAGCAGCCAAGATTCGGCGGGGCTATACAATGAGCAGTTCTTC.

This chain links TRBV11-3 with TRBJ2-7, with D possibly being TRBD2 (5 bases). Germline V gene data show CDR1 as SGHNT and CDR2 as YENEEA. CDR3 length: 13 amino acids. V lost 3 bases and J lost 1, with 7 bases in between. The CDR3 DNA reads TGTGCCAGCAGCTTCGGGGAGTCCTACGAGCAGTACTTC. Translating gives CASSFGESYEQYF.

The chain joins TRBV5-6 to TRBJ2-3, with D possibly being TRBD1 (5 bases). V lost 2 bases and J 3 bases, leaving 10 bases between the germline ends. Germline CDR1 reads SGHDT; CDR2 reads YYEEEE. This CDR3 region has 14 residues. DNA of the CDR3: TGTGCCAGCAGCTTAGGGGCAGGGACAGATACGCAGTATTTT. As protein: CASSLGAGTDTQYF.

V gene TRBV6-2 or TRBV6-3 combines with J gene TRBJ1-5; 10 nucleotides agree with TRBD1. Germline assignment: CDR1 MNHEY and CDR2 SVGEGT. CDR3 length equals 16 residues. Losses at the gene ends were 6 bases for V and 0 bases for J; bases not matched to a gene: 5. CDR3 residues: CASSRQGALSNQPQHF. CDR3 nucleotide sequence: TGTGCCAGCAGCCGACAGGGGGCCCTTAGCAATCAGCCCCAGCATTTT.

The V gene is TRBV5-4, the J gene TRBJ2-5; 10 positions match TRBD2. V shed 7 bases, J shed 5 bases, and the junction held 11 bases outside the gene matches. Per germline, CDR1 SGHNT and CDR2 YYREEE (reference sequence). This CDR3 contains 15 residues. In DNA form, the CDR3 reads TGTGCCAGCGTTCGGGCTAGCGGGAGTGGGGAGACCCAGTACTTC. Translation gives CASVRASGSGETQYF.

This clone was seen only a few times. The V gene is TRBV7-9, the J gene TRBJ1-1, with a tentative D call TRBD1 (6 bases). The CDR3 length is 14 residues. V was shortened by 5 bases and J by 4 bases, with 14 bases between the two germline ends. Germline V lookup: CDR1 SEHNR, CDR2 FQNEAQ (reference sequence). CDR3 nucleotide sequence: TGTGCCAGCAGCCTCATACAGGGCCTCACTGAAGCTTTCTTT. Translating gives CASSLIQGLTEAFF.

The chain combines TRBV7-2 with TRBJ2-1; possible D gene TRBD2, 6 bases. Deletions cut 2 bases from V and 4 bases from J, with 12 bases between. Germline-derived CDR1 and CDR2 are SGHTA and FQGNSA. The CDR3 has 15 residues. The CDR3 here is CASSLNGGLYNEQFF. The CDR3, as DNA: TGTGCCAGCAGCTTAAACGGGGGTTTATACAATGAGCAGTTCTTC.